These T cell receptor beta chains were read from a single sample in a study of identifying expanded T cells in peripheral blood. Clones were sequenced by immunoSEQ multiplex PCR, and TCRdb holds only the in-frame ones, with some missing. The sample carries about 100,000 clones, approximately 88% recorded once. Sequenced sample: blood. The receptors here all came from a person aged 18 to 70 in good health. Each CDR3 is given with its conserved first and last residue. Each record gives: D gene, J gene, V gene, clone size, CDR3 protein, CDR3 DNA. A D gene is named only where the DNA matches it firmly. Size tells how often a clone was seen (once, few, many) or the class of an expanded clone, and some rows leave it out.

- TRBJ1-2 TRBV6-5 once CASSYLGGGGWDGYTF TGTGCCAGCAGTTACCTTGGTGGGGGGGGCTGGGATGGCTACACCTTC
TRBD1 TRBJ1-6 TRBV5-1 - CASSGDRGGSPLHF TGCGCCAGCAGCGGAGACAGGGGGGGTTCACCCCTCCACTTT
TRBD1 TRBJ1-4 TRBV27 - CASSPRQGGNEKLFF TGTGCCAGCAGTCCGAGACAGGGTGGAAATGAAAAACTGTTTTTT
TRBD1 TRBJ2-4 TRBV19 few CASSMTGGNIQYF TGTGCCAGTAGTATGACAGGGGGAAACATTCAGTACTTC
- TRBJ1-1 TRBV18 - CASSFGETNTEAFF TGTGCCAGCTCATTTGGGGAAACGAACACTGAAGCTTTCTTT
TRBD1 TRBJ1-2 TRBV6-5 - CASSYSGQGDNYGYTF TGTGCCAGCAGTTATTCCGGACAGGGGGATAACTATGGCTACACCTTC
TRBD1 TRBJ1-6 TRBV7-9 - CASSLGAGGIPLHF TGTGCCAGCAGCTTAGGGGCAGGGGGCATACCCCTCCACTTT
- TRBJ1-2 TRBV5-1 once CASSLSGVEIYGYTF TGCGCCAGCAGCTTGAGCGGGGTAGAGATCTATGGCTACACCTTC
- TRBJ2-2 TRBV7-9 - CASWTVRTGELFF TGTGCCAGCTGGACAGTACGCACCGGGGAGCTGTTTTTT
- TRBJ2-2 TRBV10-3 - CAISGRGDTGELFF TGTGCCATCAGTGGAAGAGGGGACACCGGGGAGCTGTTTTTT
TRBD1 TRBJ2-7 TRBV10-3 once CAIKGQPGQGVEQYF TGTGCCATCAAGGGGCAACCGGGACAGGGAGTCGAGCAGTACTTC
TRBD2 TRBJ2-5 TRBV30 - CAWIGGGSQETQYF TGTGCCTGGATCGGGGGGGGCAGCCAAGAGACCCAGTACTTC
- TRBJ1-3 TRBV9 - CASSATGASGNTIYF TGTGCCAGCAGCGCGACGGGGGCAAGTGGAAACACCATATATTTT
- TRBJ2-3 TRBV19 - CATRAGYRTDTQYF TGTGCCACCCGAGCAGGCTACCGCACAGATACGCAGTATTTT
- TRBJ1-4 TRBV18 - CASSPRQGKDEKLFF TGTGCCAGCTCACCACGGCAGGGGAAGGATGAAAAACTGTTTTTT
- TRBJ2-7 TRBV5-5 - CASSLEPYEQYF TGTGCCAGCAGCTTGGAACCCTACGAGCAGTACTTC
- TRBJ2-3 TRBV6-4 - CASSDSQVTDTQYF TGTGCCAGCAGTGACTCGCAGGTCACAGATACGCAGTATTTT
TRBD2 TRBJ2-2 TRBV4-3 - CASSQVLAGVGELFF TGCGCCAGCAGCCAAGTGCTAGCGGGAGTCGGGGAGCTGTTTTTT
TRBD2 TRBJ2-3 TRBV5-1 - CASSGLVLTDTQYF TGCGCCAGCAGCGGACTAGTTCTGACAGATACGCAGTATTTT
- TRBJ2-1 TRBV7-9 - CASSLAALGPNEQFF TGTGCCAGCAGCTTAGCGGCCTTGGGACCCAATGAGCAGTTCTTC
- TRBJ1-3 TRBV15 - CATSRDTRQTSGNTIYF TGTGCCACCAGCAGAGATACTCGACAGACCTCTGGAAACACCATATATTTT
- TRBJ1-5 TRBV5-4 - CASSLSGANQPQHF TGTGCCAGCAGCTTGTCGGGCGCTAATCAGCCCCAGCATTTT
TRBD2 TRBJ2-1 TRBV5-1 - CASSVSGRADNEQFF TGCGCCAGCAGCGTGAGCGGGAGGGCCGACAATGAGCAGTTCTTC
TRBD1 TRBJ2-1 TRBV30 - CAWDREGYNEQFF TGTGCCTGGGACAGGGAAGGGTACAATGAGCAGTTCTTC
- TRBJ1-1 TRBV28 few CASSLRQGIMNTEAFF TGTGCCAGCAGTTTGCGGCAGGGAATCATGAACACTGAAGCTTTCTTT
- TRBJ2-1 TRBV18 - CASSRISYNEQFF TGTGCCAGCTCGCGGATCTCCTACAATGAGCAGTTCTTC
TRBD1 TRBJ1-1 TRBV19 - CASSEDRALGGMNTEAFF TGTGCCAGTAGTGAAGACAGGGCTTTAGGAGGGATGAACACTGAAGCTTTCTTT
- TRBJ1-3 TRBV19 once CARPFTGNAGNTIYF TGTGCCAGACCATTCACAGGGAACGCCGGAAACACCATATATTTT
- TRBJ1-6 TRBV7-6 - CASSPRLGWGNSPLHF TGTGCCAGCAGCCCCCGATTGGGCTGGGGTAATTCACCCCTCCACTTT
TRBD1 TRBJ1-2 TRBV2 - CASMRQGIFYGYTF TGTGCCAGCATGAGACAGGGAATCTTCTATGGCTACACCTTC
TRBD1 TRBJ2-7 TRBV29-1 - CSVETGRTSYEQYF TGCAGCGTAGAGACAGGGCGGACCTCCTACGAGCAGTACTTC